Presented here are 9 T cell receptor beta chains from one specimen sequenced in a study of OX40 agonist ivuxolimab in advanced cancers. Measured with immunoSEQ multiplex PCR; TCRdb has only the in-frame clones, and not every one. The sample records around 26,000 clones, more than 70% being singletons. The material was CD4+ or CD8+ T cells sorted from blood, obtained in a trial of the OX40 agonist ivuxolimab. The receptors here all came from an adult with an advanced solid tumor such as melanoma, head and neck, liver or kidney cancer.

This clone was detected only once. The chain joins TRBV5-1 to TRBJ1-1; D may be TRBD1 (5 bases). The CDR3 has 14 residues. Germline V gene data show CDR1 as SGHRS and CDR2 as YFSETQ. The V gene lost 0 bases and the J gene lost 1 base, with 7 bases spanning the gap. The DNA of the CDR3 is TGCGCCAGCAGCTTGGACAGGCCGAACACTGAAGCTTTCTTT. It translates to CASSLDRPNTEAFF.

The chain couples TRBV19 to TRBJ2-4; 9 bases map to TRBD1. CDR3 size: 18 residues. The J segment lost 0 bases and the V segment lost 5 bases, leaving 11 bases of the junction unmatched. CDR1 is LNHDA and CDR2 is SQIVND in the germline V gene (reference sequence). In nucleotides, the CDR3 is TGTGCCAGTAGTTTCCCCCCCACAGGGGGCGAAGCCAAAAACATTCAGTACTTC. Translated, it gives CASSFPPTGGEAKNIQYF.

This chain joins TRBV9 and TRBJ2-7; D is unclear. Germline assignment: CDR1 SGDLS and CDR2 YYNGEE. Between the trimmed V and J ends, which lost 3 bases and 4 bases, there was a span of 11 bases. The CDR3 is 13 amino acids. The chain's CDR3 is CASSEFGGYEQYF. CDR3 DNA: TGTGCCAGCAGCGAGTTTGGTGGGTACGAGCAGTACTTC.

This chain connects TRBV11-1 to TRBJ2-7; 7 bases map to TRBD1. Germline CDR1 and CDR2: SGHAT and FQDESV (reference sequence). V lost 3 bases and J lost 2; bases outside the gene matches: 1. This CDR3 has 13 amino acids. The DNA of the CDR3 is TGTGCCAGCAGCTTGGGACAGACCTACGAGCAGTACTTC. Translation gives CASSLGQTYEQYF.

V is TRBV11-1 and J is TRBJ1-2; D call uncertain. V was shortened by 1 base and J by 4 bases, with 13 bases between the two germline ends. Germline CDR1 reads SGHAT; CDR2 reads FQDESV (reference sequence). This CDR3 comprises 15 residues. The CDR3 DNA follows: TGTGCCAGCAGCTTAGAGCTTACCGGGATCTATGGCTACACCTTC. Amino acid sequence: CASSLELTGIYGYTF.

This clone came up a few times. The chain links TRBV7-8 to TRBJ2-7, with 8 nucleotides matching TRBD2. This CDR3 is 15 amino acids long. Germline loops: CDR1 SGHVS, CDR2 FQNEAQ. Trimming took 5 bases from V and 4 from J; bases not matched to a gene: 10. CDR3 amino acids: CASSGWSGGAYEQYF. The DNA for the CDR3 is TGTGCCAGCAGCGGATGGAGCGGGGGTGCATACGAGCAGTACTTC.

The rearrangement joins TRBV7-2 to TRBJ1-2; D possibly corresponds to TRBD1 (5 bases). With 11 bases removed from V and 6 bases from J, the gap between germline ends came to 16 bases. The V gene's germline CDR1 is SGHTA and CDR2 FQGNSA. The CDR3 loop spans 12 amino acids. CDR3 region: CALREGSHGYTF. CDR3 DNA sequence: TGTGCCCTTCGAGAGGGGAGTCATGGCTACACCTTC.

The V gene is TRBV9, the J gene TRBJ1-6, with D possibly TRBD1 on 5 matching bases. Trimming removed 3 bases at V and 10 bases at J, with 14 bases between. This CDR3 has 14 amino acids. Germline V gives CDR1 SGDLS, CDR2 YYNGEE. The chain's CDR3 is CASSAGETMSPLHF. CDR3 sequence (DNA): TGTGCCAGCAGCGCGGGGGAGACAATGTCACCCCTCCACTTT.

The gene calls are TRBV6-5 and TRBJ2-3; D uncertain. This CDR3 spans 13 amino acids. Trimming stripped 4 bases from V and 5 bases from J, with 10 bases between. CDR1 and CDR2 from the germline V gene are MNHEY and SVGAGI. The CDR3 reads CASSWQRQDTQYF. In nucleotides, the CDR3 is TGTGCCAGCAGTTGGCAGAGGCAAGATACGCAGTATTTT.